These 14 T cell receptor beta chains were all obtained from the same sample, sequenced in a study of T cell responses to AZD1222 COVID-19 vaccine. The table came from immunoSEQ multiplex PCR; TCRdb's copy has only in-frame clones and leaves some out. This sample has 150,000 to 200,000 clones, with 90% found just once. The material sequenced was peripheral blood, taken on day 0 of AZD1222 vaccination. All receptors derive from an adult in good health.

In its sample, this clone was seen a few times. The chain joins TRBV19 to TRBJ1-3, with D perhaps TRBD1 (5 bases). Germline loops: CDR1 LNHDA, CDR2 SQIVND (reference sequence). V was pared by 7 bases and J by 0 bases, with 10 bases between. This CDR3 region has 14 residues. CDR3 protein: CASKAGPSGNTIYF. Written as DNA, the CDR3 is TGTGCCAGTAAGGCGGGACCCTCTGGAAACACCATATATTTT. Using reference TRBV19 and TRBJ1-3 for the parts outside the CDR3, the full variable domain is DGGITQSPKYLFRKEGQNVTLSCEQNLNHDAMYWYRQDPGQGLRLIYYSQIVNDFQKGDIAEGYSVSREKKESFPLTVTSAQKNPTAFYLCASKAGPSGNTIYFGEGSWLTVV.

The genes are TRBV6-5 and TRBJ1-2; tentatively, D is TRBD1 (6 bases). The germline V gene has CDR1 MNHEY and CDR2 SVGAGI. This CDR3 is built from 16 residues. Trimming took off 2 bases at V and 4 bases at J, with 17 bases between the two ends. The CDR3 DNA is TGTGCCAGCAGTTACGAGGGGGGCGAATCCCGCTATGGCTACACCTTC. Protein product: CASSYEGGESRYGYTF.

The chain combines TRBV7-3 with TRBJ1-5, with D possibly matching TRBD1 (5 bases). Per the germline V gene, CDR1 is SGHTA and CDR2 is FQGTGA. V was trimmed by 1 base and J by 7 bases, leaving 17 bases between them. This CDR3 comprises 16 residues. The CDR3 loop is CASSLKYWGVRQPQHF. The CDR3 DNA reads TGTGCCAGCAGCTTAAAGTATTGGGGGGTACGGCAGCCCCAGCATTTT.

The rearrangement links TRBV21-1 to TRBJ2-7; the table's D call TRBD1 went unverified against the DNA. TRBV21-1 constitutes a pseudogene. This CDR3 has 12 amino acids. The CDR3 nucleotides are TGTGCCAGCAGCGGGACAGGGGACGAGCAGTACTTC. Protein product: CASSGTGDEQYF.

CDR3 DNA: TGCAGCGTCCAAGTGGGGACGCAAGAGACCCAGTACTTC. Translating it yields CSVQVGTQETQYF. This chain uses TRBV29-1 with TRBJ2-5; perhaps D is TRBD1 or TRBD2 (5 bases each). The CDR3 length is 13 residues. V was pared by 6 bases and J by 2 bases, with 13 bases between. Per the germline V gene, CDR1 is SQVTM and CDR2 is ANQGSEA.

The rearrangement links TRBV5-1 to TRBJ2-2; D may match TRBD1 or TRBD2 (6 bases each). Germline V CDR1 and CDR2: SGHRS, YFSETQ. The ends were cut back, 5 bases at V and 6 bases at J, with 26 bases in the middle. CDR3 length: 18 amino acids. The CDR3 loop reads CASRLSPTGGRSPGELFF. The CDR3 DNA reads as TGCGCCAGCAGACTGAGTCCCACCGGGGGCCGAAGCCCCGGGGAGCTGTTTTTT.

The gene calls are TRBV18 and TRBJ1-4; no clear D. Trimming took 0 bases from V and 5 from J, leaving 10 bases between them. Germline V lookup: CDR1 KGHSH, CDR2 LQKENI. This CDR3 is 15 amino acids long. In DNA, the CDR3 is TGTGCCAGCTCACCACCGGAGCGTTGGAATGAAAAACTGTTTTTT. Translating gives CASSPPERWNEKLFF.

A single count supports this clone. Relative to the germline gene, one junction end is altered; a read error may explain this. This sequence joins TRBV19 and TRBJ2-1, with D unresolved. Germline assignment: CDR1 LNHDA and CDR2 SQIVND (reference sequence). CDR3 length: 15 amino acids. The CDR3 DNA is TGTGCCAGTAGTATACCCTTTGACTCCTCCAATGAGCAGTTCTTC. This codes for CASSIPFDSSNEQFF.

This sequence joins TRBV12-3 or TRBV12-4 and TRBJ2-7; D gene uncertain. The CDR3 has 12 residues. Trimming removed 8 bases from V and 0 bases from J, with 8 bases in between. CDR3 DNA sequence: TGTGCCAGCGGGTACTTCTCCTACGAGCAGTACTTC. Encoded protein: CASGYFSYEQYF.

The chain employs TRBV3-1 (or the pseudogene TRBV3-2) and TRBJ1-3; no reliable D call. Germline-derived CDR1 and CDR2 are LGHDT and YNNKEL (reference sequence). Trimming shortened V by 1 base and J by 0 bases, and 7 bases separated the two germline ends. The CDR3 is made up of 15 amino acids. CDR3 loop: CASSQGRHSGNTIYF. DNA of the CDR3: TGTGCCAGCAGCCAAGGACGCCACTCTGGAAACACCATATATTTT.

The rearrangement joins TRBV7-2 to TRBJ1-5; 11 positions match TRBD1. After removal of 5 bases from V and 6 bases from J, the junction contained 3 bases not matched to a gene. CDR1 is SGHTA and CDR2 is FQGNSA in the germline V gene. The CDR3 covers 14 residues. DNA of the CDR3: TGTGCCAGCAGCCCCGGGACAGGGGGTCAGCCCCAGCATTTT. It is translated as CASSPGTGGQPQHF.

This rearrangement joins TRBV6-5 to TRBJ1-1, with 7 bases lining up with TRBD1. V was clipped by 4 bases and J by 1 base; unmatched bases: 3. There are 14 residues in the CDR3. Germline assignment: CDR1 MNHEY and CDR2 SVGAGI. This chain's CDR3 is CASSSGTENTEAFF. Here the CDR3 DNA reads TGTGCCAGCAGTTCGGGGACAGAGAACACTGAAGCTTTCTTT.

The rearrangement links TRBV19 to TRBJ1-5; D uncertain. V shed 2 bases and J shed 6 bases, with 11 bases lying between them. The length of the CDR3 is 14 residues. Germline V gene sequence: CDR1 LNHDA, CDR2 SQIVND (reference sequence). Written as DNA, the CDR3 is TGTGCCAGTAGTATAACGGTAGGCTCTCAGCCCCAGCATTTT. This encodes CASSITVGSQPQHF.

The J gene is TRBJ2-1, the V gene TRBV29-1; TRBD2 is a possible D gene (5 bases). V was clipped by 3 bases and J by 9 bases, with 18 bases between them. The CDR3 consists of 14 residues. Germline lookup yields CDR1 SQVTM and CDR2 ANQGSEA. Here the CDR3 reads CSVDRKVGGSEQFF. CDR3 DNA: TGCAGCGTTGATAGAAAGGTGGGCGGGTCTGAGCAGTTCTTC.